Presented here are 5 T cell receptor beta chains from one specimen sequenced in a study of blood T cell repertoires in COVID-19. Measured with immunoSEQ multiplex PCR; TCRdb has only the in-frame clones, and not every one. The data hold hundreds of thousands of clones, with over 75% observed a single time. The sequenced material came from peripheral blood. The receptor source for this set is a woman in her fifties or sixties with active or convalescent COVID-19.

The chain combines TRBV29-1 with TRBJ1-1, with TRBD1 as a possible D gene (6 bases). Germline V CDR1 and CDR2: SQVTM, ANQGSEA. Deletions cut 7 bases from V and 4 bases from J, with 10 bases between. The length of the CDR3 is 11 residues. The CDR3 here is CSARTVTEAFF. DNA of the CDR3: TGCAGCGCCCGGACAGTCACTGAAGCTTTCTTT.

The DNA of the CDR3 is TGCGCCAGCAGTGGCTTGGGACAGTTACACGGCCAGCCCCAGCATTTT. Translating gives CASSGLGQLHGQPQHF. J is TRBJ1-5 and V is TRBV10-1; 7 bases match TRBD1. There are 16 residues in the CDR3. Trimming removed 4 bases from V and 7 bases from J; junction bases left unmatched: 13. CDR1 is WNHNN and CDR2 is SYGVQD in the germline V gene (reference sequence).

The rearrangement uses TRBV7-2 and TRBJ2-3, with 8 bases lining up with TRBD2. After removal of 2 bases from V and 1 base from J, the junction contained 2 bases not matched to a gene. Germline V gene lookup returns CDR1 SGHTA and CDR2 FQGNSA. The CDR3 is 15 amino acids. The CDR3 DNA is TGTGCCAGCAGCTTAAAACTAGCGGGCACAGATACGCAGTATTTT. Amino acid sequence: CASSLKLAGTDTQYF.

V is TRBV30 and J is TRBJ1-3, with D uncertain. Germline-derived CDR1 and CDR2 are GTSNPN and SVGIG (reference sequence). The CDR3 contains 14 residues. Trimming stripped 0 bases from V and 6 bases from J, with 12 bases between. CDR3 nucleotide sequence: TGTGCCTGGAGTGTACTTAATCCCGCAAACACCATATATTTT. It yields the protein CAWSVLNPANTIYF.

This chain joins TRBV9 and TRBJ1-2; a possible D gene is TRBD1 (5 bases). Germline V gives CDR1 SGDLS, CDR2 YYNGEE. The CDR3 consists of 12 residues. Trimming stripped 5 bases from V and 7 bases from J, with 12 bases between. The CDR3 bases are TGTGCCAGCAGTCAGGGTGGGTCTGGCTACACCTTC. This codes for CASSQGGSGYTF.